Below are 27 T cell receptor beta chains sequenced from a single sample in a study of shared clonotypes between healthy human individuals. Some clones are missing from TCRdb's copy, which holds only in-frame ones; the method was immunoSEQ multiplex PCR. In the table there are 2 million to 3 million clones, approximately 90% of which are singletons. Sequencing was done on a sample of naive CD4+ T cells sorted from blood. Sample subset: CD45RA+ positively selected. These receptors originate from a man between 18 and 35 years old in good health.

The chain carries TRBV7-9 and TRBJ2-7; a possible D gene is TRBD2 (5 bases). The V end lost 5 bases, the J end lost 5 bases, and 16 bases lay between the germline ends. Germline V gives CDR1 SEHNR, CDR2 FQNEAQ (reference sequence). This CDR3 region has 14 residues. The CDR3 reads CASSPPPGFDEQYF. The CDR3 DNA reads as TGTGCCAGCAGCCCGCCCCCGGGGTTCGACGAGCAGTACTTC. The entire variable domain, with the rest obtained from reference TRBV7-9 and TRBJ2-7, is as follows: DTGVSQNPRHKITKRGQNVTFRCDPISEHNRLYWYRQTLGQGPEFLTYFQNEAQLEKSRLLSDRFSAERPKGSFSTLEIQRTEQGDSAMYLCASSPPPGFDEQYFGPGTRLTVT.

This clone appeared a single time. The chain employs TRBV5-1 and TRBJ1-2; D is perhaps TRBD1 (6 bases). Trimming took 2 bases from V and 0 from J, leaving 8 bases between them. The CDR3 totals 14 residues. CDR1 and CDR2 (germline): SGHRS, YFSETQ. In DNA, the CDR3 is TGCGCCAGCAGCTTACAGGGAGCTAACTATGGCTACACCTTC. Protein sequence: CASSLQGANYGYTF.

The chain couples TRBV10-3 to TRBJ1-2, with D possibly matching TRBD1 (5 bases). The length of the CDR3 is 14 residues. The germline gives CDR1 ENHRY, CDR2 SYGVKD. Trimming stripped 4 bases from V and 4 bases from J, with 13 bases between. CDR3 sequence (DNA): TGTGCCATCAGTGGGGGGTCAGGAGGCTATGGCTACACCTTC. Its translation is CAISGGSGGYGYTF.

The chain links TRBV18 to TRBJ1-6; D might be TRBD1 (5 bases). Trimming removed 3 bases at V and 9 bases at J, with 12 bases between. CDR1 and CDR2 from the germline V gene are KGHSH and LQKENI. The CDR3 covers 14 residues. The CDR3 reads CASSPGGDSSPLHF. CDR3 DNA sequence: TGTGCCAGCTCACCCGGAGGGGATTCTTCACCCCTCCACTTT.

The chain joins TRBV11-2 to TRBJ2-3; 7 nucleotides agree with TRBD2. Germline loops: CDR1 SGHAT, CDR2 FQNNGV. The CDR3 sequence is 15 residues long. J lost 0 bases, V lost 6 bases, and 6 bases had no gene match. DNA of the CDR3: TGTGCCAGCAGAGCTAGCGGTACTAGCACAGATACGCAGTATTTT. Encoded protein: CASRASGTSTDTQYF.

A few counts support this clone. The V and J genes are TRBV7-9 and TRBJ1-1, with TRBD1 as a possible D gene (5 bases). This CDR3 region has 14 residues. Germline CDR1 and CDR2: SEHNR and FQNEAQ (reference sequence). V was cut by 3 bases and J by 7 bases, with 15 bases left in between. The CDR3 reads CASSLSIPGDEAFF. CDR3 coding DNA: TGTGCCAGCAGCTTGAGTATACCGGGGGATGAAGCTTTCTTT.

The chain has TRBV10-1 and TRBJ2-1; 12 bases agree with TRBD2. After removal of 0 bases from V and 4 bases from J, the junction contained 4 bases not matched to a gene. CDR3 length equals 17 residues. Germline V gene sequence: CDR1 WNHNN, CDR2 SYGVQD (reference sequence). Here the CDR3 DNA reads TGCGCCAGCAGTGAGTCAACCGGGACTAGCGGGTACAATGAGCAGTTCTTC. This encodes CASSESTGTSGYNEQFF.

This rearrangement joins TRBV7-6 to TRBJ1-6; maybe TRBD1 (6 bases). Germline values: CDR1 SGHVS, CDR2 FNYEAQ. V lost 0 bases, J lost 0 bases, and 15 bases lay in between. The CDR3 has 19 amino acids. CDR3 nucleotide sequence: TGTGCCAGCAGCTTAGCAGGCGCAGGGGCGGGCTCCTATAATTCACCCCTCCACTTT. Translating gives CASSLAGAGAGSYNSPLHF.

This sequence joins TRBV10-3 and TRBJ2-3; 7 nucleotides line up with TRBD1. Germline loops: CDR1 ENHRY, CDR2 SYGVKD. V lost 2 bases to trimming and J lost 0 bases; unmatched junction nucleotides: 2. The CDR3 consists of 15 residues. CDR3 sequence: CAISEPGQSTDTQYF. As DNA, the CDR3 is TGTGCCATCAGTGAGCCGGGACAGAGCACAGATACGCAGTATTTT.

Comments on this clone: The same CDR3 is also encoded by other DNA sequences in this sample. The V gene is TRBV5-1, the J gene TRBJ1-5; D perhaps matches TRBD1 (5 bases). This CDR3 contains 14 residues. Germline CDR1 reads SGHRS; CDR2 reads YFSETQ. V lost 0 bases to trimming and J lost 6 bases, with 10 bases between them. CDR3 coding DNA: TGCGCCAGCAGCTTGGATGGGGGGTTTCAGCCCCAGCATTTT. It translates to CASSLDGGFQPQHF.

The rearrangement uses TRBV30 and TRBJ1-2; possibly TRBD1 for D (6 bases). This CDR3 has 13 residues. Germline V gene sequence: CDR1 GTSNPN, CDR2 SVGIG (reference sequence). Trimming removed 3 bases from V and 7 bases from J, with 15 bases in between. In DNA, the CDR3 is TGTGCCTGGAGCTTAGTGGGGGGCTCTGGCTACACCTTC. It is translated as CAWSLVGGSGYTF.

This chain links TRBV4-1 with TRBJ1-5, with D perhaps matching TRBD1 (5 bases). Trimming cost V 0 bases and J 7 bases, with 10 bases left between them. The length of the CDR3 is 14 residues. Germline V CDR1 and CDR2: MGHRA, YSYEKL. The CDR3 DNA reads TGCGCCAGCAGCCAAGAATACGGGGGACAGCCCCAGCATTTT. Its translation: CASSQEYGGQPQHF.

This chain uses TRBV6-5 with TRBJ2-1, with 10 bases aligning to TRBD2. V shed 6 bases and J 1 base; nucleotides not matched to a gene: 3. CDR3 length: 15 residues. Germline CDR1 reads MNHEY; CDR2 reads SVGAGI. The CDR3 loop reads CASRLSGGSYNEQFF. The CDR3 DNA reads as TGTGCCAGCAGACTTAGCGGGGGGTCCTACAATGAGCAGTTCTTC.

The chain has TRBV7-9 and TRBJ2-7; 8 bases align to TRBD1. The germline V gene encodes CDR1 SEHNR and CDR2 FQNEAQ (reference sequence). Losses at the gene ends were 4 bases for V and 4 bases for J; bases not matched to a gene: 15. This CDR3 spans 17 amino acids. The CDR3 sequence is CASSYLGTGRVRYEQYF. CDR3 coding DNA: TGTGCCAGCAGCTACCTCGGGACAGGCCGGGTCCGTTACGAGCAGTACTTC.

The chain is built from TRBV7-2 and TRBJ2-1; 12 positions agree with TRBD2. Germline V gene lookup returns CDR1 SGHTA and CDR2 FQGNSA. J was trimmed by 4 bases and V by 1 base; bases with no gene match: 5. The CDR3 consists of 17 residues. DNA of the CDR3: TGTGCCAGCAGCTTAGAATCTAGCGGGAGGGCGTACAATGAGCAGTTCTTC. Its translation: CASSLESSGRAYNEQFF. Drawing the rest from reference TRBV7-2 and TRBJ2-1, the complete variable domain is GAGVSQSPSNKVTEKGKDVELRCDPISGHTALYWYRQSLGQGLEFLIYFQGNSAPDKSGLPSDRFSAERTGGSVSTLTIQRTQQEDSAVYLCASSLESSGRAYNEQFFGPGTRLTVL.

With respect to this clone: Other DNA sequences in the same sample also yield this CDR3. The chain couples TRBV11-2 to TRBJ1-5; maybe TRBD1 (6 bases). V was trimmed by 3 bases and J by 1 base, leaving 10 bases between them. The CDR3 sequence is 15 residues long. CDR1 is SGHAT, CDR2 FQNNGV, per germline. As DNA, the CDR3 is TGTGCCAGCAGCTTGGGGGCCAGGAGCAATCAGCCCCAGCATTTT. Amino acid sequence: CASSLGARSNQPQHF.

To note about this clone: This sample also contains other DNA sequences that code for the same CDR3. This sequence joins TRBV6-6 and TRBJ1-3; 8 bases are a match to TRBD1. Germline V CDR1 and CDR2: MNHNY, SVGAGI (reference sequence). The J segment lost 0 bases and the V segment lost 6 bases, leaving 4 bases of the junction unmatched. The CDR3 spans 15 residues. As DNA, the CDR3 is TGTGCCAGCAGCCCAGGGGGCAGCTCTGGAAACACCATATATTTT. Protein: CASSPGGSSGNTIYF.

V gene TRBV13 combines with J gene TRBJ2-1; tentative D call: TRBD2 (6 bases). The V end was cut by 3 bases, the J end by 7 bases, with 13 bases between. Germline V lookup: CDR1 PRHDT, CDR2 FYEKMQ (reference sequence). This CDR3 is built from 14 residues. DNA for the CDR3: TGTGCCAGCAGCTTCCTTGGAGGGCTGAATGAGCAGTTCTTC. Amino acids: CASSFLGGLNEQFF.

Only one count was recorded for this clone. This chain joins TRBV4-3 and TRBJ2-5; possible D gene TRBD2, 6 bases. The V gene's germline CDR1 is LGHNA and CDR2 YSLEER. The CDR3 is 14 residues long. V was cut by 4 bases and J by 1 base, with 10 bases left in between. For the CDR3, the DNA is TGCGCCAGCAGCCCCCTGGGGGGCCAAGAGACCCAGTACTTC. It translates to CASSPLGGQETQYF.

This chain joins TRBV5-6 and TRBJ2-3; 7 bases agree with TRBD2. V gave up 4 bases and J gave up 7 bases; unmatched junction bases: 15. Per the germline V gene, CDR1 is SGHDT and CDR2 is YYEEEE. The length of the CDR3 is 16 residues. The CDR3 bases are TGTGCCAGCAGCCGGGTGGGGCTAGCGGCCAGGAATACGCAGTATTTT. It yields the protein CASSRVGLAARNTQYF.

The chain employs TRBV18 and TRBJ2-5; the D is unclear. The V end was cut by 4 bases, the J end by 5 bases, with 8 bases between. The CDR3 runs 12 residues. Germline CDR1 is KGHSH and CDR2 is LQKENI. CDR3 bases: TGTGCCAGCTCACTCATGAGGGAGACCCAGTACTTC. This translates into CASSLMRETQYF. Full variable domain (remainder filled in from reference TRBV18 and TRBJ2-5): NAGVMQNPRHLVRRRGQEARLRCSPMKGHSHVYWYRQLPEEGLKFMVYLQKENIIDESGMPKERFSAEFPKEGPSILRIQQVVRGDSAAYFCASSLMRETQYFGPGTRLLVL.

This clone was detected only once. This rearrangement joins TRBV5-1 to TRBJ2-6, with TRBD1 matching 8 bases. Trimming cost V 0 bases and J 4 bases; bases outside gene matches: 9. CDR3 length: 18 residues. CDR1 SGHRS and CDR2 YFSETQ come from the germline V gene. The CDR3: CASSLGGLRGPGANVLTF. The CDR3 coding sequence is TGCGCCAGCAGCTTGGGCGGCCTCAGGGGGCCCGGGGCCAACGTCCTGACTTTC.

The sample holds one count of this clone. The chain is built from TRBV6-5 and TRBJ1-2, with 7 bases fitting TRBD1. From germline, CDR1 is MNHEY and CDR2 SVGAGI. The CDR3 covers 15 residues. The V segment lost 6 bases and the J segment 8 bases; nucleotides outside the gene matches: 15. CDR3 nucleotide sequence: TGTGCCAGCAGCTCTTGGGACGGAGCAGGGGGAGGCTACACCTTC. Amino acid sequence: CASSSWDGAGGGYTF.

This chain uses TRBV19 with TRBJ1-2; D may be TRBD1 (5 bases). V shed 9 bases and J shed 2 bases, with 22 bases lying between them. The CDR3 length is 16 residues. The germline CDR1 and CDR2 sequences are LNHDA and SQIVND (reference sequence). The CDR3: CASRKAGRLSNYGYTF. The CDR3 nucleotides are TGTGCCAGCCGCAAAGCGGGACGGCTATCAAACTATGGCTACACCTTC.

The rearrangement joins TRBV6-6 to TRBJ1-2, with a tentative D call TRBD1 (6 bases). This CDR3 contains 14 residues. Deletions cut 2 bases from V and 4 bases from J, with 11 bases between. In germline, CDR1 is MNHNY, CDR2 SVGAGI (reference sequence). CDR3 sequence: CASSYGSGVYGYTF. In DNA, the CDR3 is TGTGCCAGCAGTTACGGGTCAGGGGTCTATGGCTACACCTTC.

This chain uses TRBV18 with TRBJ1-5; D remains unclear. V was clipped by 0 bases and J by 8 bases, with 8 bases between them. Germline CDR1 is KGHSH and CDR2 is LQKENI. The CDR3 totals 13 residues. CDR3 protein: CASSPPPAEPQHF. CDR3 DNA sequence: TGTGCCAGCTCACCACCTCCGGCGGAGCCCCAGCATTTT.

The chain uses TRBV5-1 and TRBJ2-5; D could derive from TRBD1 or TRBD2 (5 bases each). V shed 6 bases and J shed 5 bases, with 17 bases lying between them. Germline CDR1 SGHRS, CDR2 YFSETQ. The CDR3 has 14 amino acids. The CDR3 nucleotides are TGCGCCAGCACCACGCAGGGACCCGGGGAGACCCAGTACTTC. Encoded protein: CASTTQGPGETQYF. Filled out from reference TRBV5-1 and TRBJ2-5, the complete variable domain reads KAGVTQTPRYLIKTRGQQVTLSCSPISGHRSVSWYQQTPGQGLQFLFEYFSETQRNKGNFPGRFSGRQFSNSRSEMNVSTLELGDSALYLCASTTQGPGETQYFGPGTRLLVL.